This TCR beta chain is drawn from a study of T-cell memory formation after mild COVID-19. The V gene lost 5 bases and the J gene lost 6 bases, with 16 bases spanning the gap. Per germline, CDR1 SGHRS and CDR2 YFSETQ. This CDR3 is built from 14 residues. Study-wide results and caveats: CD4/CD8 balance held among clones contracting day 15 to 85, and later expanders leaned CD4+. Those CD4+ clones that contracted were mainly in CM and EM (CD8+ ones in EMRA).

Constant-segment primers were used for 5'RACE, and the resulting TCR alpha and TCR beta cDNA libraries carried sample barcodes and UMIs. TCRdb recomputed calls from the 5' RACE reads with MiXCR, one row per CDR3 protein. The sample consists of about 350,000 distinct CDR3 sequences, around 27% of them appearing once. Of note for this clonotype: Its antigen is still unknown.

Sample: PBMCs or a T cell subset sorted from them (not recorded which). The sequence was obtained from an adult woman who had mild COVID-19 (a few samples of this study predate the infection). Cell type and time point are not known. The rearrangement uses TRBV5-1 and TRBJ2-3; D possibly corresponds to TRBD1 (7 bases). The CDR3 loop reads CASSSGGPVDTQYF. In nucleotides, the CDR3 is TGCGCCAGCAGTTCAGGGGGGCCCGTCGATACGCAGTATTTT.